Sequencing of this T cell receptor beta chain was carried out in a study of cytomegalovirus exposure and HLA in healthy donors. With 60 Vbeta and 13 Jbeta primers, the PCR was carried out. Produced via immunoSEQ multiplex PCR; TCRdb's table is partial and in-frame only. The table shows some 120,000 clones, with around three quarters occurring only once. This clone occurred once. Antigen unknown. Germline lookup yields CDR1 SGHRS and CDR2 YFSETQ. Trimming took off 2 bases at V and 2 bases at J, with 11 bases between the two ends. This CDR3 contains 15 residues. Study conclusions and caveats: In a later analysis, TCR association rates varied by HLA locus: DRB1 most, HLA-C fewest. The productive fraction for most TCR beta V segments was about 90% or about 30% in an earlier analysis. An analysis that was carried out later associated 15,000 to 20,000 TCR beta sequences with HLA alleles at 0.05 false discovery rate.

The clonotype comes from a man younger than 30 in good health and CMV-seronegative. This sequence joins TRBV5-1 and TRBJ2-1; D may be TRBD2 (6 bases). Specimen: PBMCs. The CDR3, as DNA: TGCGCCAGCAGCTTCTTAGCGGCCACCTACAATGAGCAGTTCTTC. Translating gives CASSFLAATYNEQFF.